These 18 T cell receptor beta chains originate from one sample sequenced in a study of radiotherapy plus CTLA-4 blockade in lung cancer. Assay used: immunoSEQ multiplex PCR; TCRdb lists only in-frame clones, some missing. The sample records about 62,000 clones, 70% to 85% being singletons. Sequences were derived from peripheral blood, sampled from a patient treated with radiotherapy plus ipilimumab. These receptors originate from a human donor with non-small cell lung cancer who had a complete response to radiotherapy plus ipilimumab.

CDR3 residues: CASSAGGPGDTQYF. The CDR3 DNA reads as TGCGCCAGCAGCGCGGGAGGGCCGGGGGATACGCAGTATTTT. This chain uses TRBV5-1 with TRBJ2-3, with 9 bases aligning to TRBD2. Germline loops: CDR1 SGHRS, CDR2 YFSETQ. This CDR3 has 14 residues. The trim removed 4 bases at V and 6 bases at J, leaving 6 bases unmatched.

This chain joins TRBV18 and TRBJ1-5; maybe TRBD1 (5 bases). The CDR3 has 16 residues. Trimming took 2 bases from V and 0 from J, leaving 11 bases between them. Germline-derived CDR1 and CDR2 are KGHSH and LQKENI. The CDR3 nucleotides are TGTGCCAGCTCACCAACCGGGGGGAATAGCAATCAGCCCCAGCATTTT. It specifies CASSPTGGNSNQPQHF.

The chain uses TRBV18 and TRBJ1-1; no firm D call. Germline V CDR1 and CDR2: KGHSH, LQKENI. The CDR3 has 15 residues. Trimming took off 5 bases at V and 0 bases at J, with 13 bases between the two ends. The CDR3 DNA sequence: TGTGCCAGCTCATTCAATGGCGGTATGAACACTGAAGCTTTCTTT. Protein: CASSFNGGMNTEAFF.

V is TRBV30 and J is TRBJ1-1; possibly TRBD1 for D (6 bases). Germline lookup yields CDR1 GTSNPN and CDR2 SVGIG (reference sequence). Trimming removed 2 bases at V and 0 bases at J, with 16 bases between. The CDR3 is 16 residues long. The CDR3 loop is CAWSRTVGIMNTEAFF. In DNA, the CDR3 is TGTGCCTGGAGTCGGACAGTAGGCATCATGAACACTGAAGCTTTCTTT.

This clone was seen only once. J is TRBJ1-1 and V is TRBV5-1; possibly TRBD1 for D (6 bases). CDR1 SGHRS and CDR2 YFSETQ come from the germline V gene. V was pared by 5 bases and J by 0 bases, with 14 bases between. There are 15 residues in the CDR3. The CDR3 DNA reads TGCGCCAGCAGGCCTCCGGGACACTTGAACACTGAAGCTTTCTTT. This sequence encodes CASRPPGHLNTEAFF.

This clone was observed a few times. The rearrangement links TRBV7-8 to TRBJ2-6; 7 bases agree with TRBD1. The junction had 8 bases not matched to a gene; V was cut back by 2 bases and J by 4 bases. CDR1 is SGHVS, CDR2 FQNEAQ, per germline. This CDR3 has 17 residues. The CDR3 region has the DNA TGTGCCAGCAGCTTAAGGACAAGGGGGCGCGGGGCCAACGTCCTGACTTTC. This codes for CASSLRTRGRGANVLTF.

This chain links TRBV7-9 with TRBJ1-2; D remains ambiguous. This CDR3 comprises 12 residues. V was trimmed by 8 bases and J by 1 base, leaving 8 bases between them. CDR1 is SEHNR, CDR2 FQNEAQ, per germline (reference sequence). CDR3 DNA sequence: TGTGCCAGCTCTTCCGTTAACTATGGCTACACCTTC. This translates into CASSSVNYGYTF.

This sequence joins TRBV14 and TRBJ1-2; weak D call: TRBD1 (5 bases). Trimming shortened V by 1 base and J by 2 bases, and 20 bases separated the two germline ends. The CDR3 runs 18 residues. Germline lookup yields CDR1 SGHDN and CDR2 FVKESK. CDR3 DNA: TGTGCCAGCAGCCAAGGCCCCATGGTAGTGGGGCTAAACTATGGCTACACCTTC. The encoded protein is CASSQGPMVVGLNYGYTF.

V and J are TRBV18 and TRBJ1-2; 7 positions agree with TRBD1. Germline V lookup: CDR1 KGHSH, CDR2 LQKENI. The length of the CDR3 is 15 residues. The junction had 2 bases not matched to a gene; V was cut back by 1 base and J by 0 bases. The CDR3 DNA follows: TGTGCCAGCTCACCACTCACAGGGGCTAACTATGGCTACACCTTC. Translation: CASSPLTGANYGYTF.

The V and J genes are TRBV6-5 and TRBJ2-5, with TRBD1 identical over 8 bases. This CDR3 has 16 amino acids. The germline CDR1 and CDR2 sequences are MNHEY and SVGAGI. Germline trimming cut 0 bases from V and 1 base from J; bases unmatched to any gene: 4. The CDR3 DNA follows: TGTGCCAGCAGTTACTCCGGGACAGGATTCCAAGAGACCCAGTACTTC. The encoded protein is CASSYSGTGFQETQYF.

The chain is built from TRBV6-5 and TRBJ1-5; possibly TRBD1 for D (6 bases). The V gene lost 9 bases and the J gene lost 2 bases, with 14 bases spanning the gap. The CDR3 runs to 14 residues. Germline V gives CDR1 MNHEY, CDR2 SVGAGI. CDR3 DNA: TGTGCCAGTATTGGCAGACAGGGCAATCAGCCCCAGCATTTT. Protein sequence: CASIGRQGNQPQHF.

V and J are TRBV11-3 and TRBJ2-1; D call uncertain. The CDR3 extends over 12 amino acids. The V gene lost 2 bases and the J gene lost 13 bases, with 12 bases spanning the gap. Germline CDR1 SGHNT, CDR2 YENEEA. The CDR3 DNA reads as TGTGCCAGCAGCTTATCGCAACGTGAACAGTTCTTC. Translation: CASSLSQREQFF. Full variable domain (remainder filled in from reference TRBV11-3 and TRBJ2-1): EAGVVQSPRYKIIEKKQPVAFWCNPISGHNTLYWYLQNLGQGPELLIRYENEEAVDDSQLPKDRFSAERLKGVDSTLKIQPAELGDSAVYLCASSLSQREQFFGPGTRLTVL.

In its sample, this clone was seen a few times. The chain links TRBV15 to TRBJ1-3, with no clear D. This CDR3 has 15 residues. Germline lookup yields CDR1 LNHNV and CDR2 YYDKDF (reference sequence). Deletions cut 0 bases from V and 4 bases from J, with 10 bases between. CDR3 sequence (DNA): TGTGCCACCAGCAGAGATCTACAGTCCGGAAACACCATATATTTT. Translating it yields CATSRDLQSGNTIYF.

V gene TRBV30 combines with J gene TRBJ1-4; TRBD1 agrees at 7 bases. With V trimmed by 4 bases and J by 4 bases, 9 bases remained unmatched. CDR1 and CDR2 (germline): GTSNPN, SVGIG (reference sequence). The CDR3 covers 15 residues. The CDR3 loop reads CAWTYAGQINEKLFF. CDR3 in DNA: TGTGCCTGGACCTACGCGGGACAGATTAATGAAAAACTGTTTTTT.

The rearrangement uses TRBV10-3 and TRBJ1-2; TRBD1 might be the D (5 bases). This CDR3 comprises 14 residues. V lost 6 bases, J lost 5 bases, and 16 bases lay in between. Germline CDR1 reads ENHRY; CDR2 reads SYGVKD. As DNA, the CDR3 is TGTGCCATCAGCCCCCCAGGGCCGGAATATGGCTACACCTTC. This translates into CAISPPGPEYGYTF.

This clone was seen a few times. This chain uses TRBV7-9 with TRBJ2-1, with D possibly being TRBD2 (5 bases). The CDR3 has 17 residues. V was trimmed by 5 bases and J by 0 bases, leaving 17 bases between them. CDR1 and CDR2 (germline): SEHNR, FQNEAQ (reference sequence). Written as DNA, the CDR3 is TGTGCCAGCAGCAACCTTGGGAGCGGTACCTCCTACAATGAGCAGTTCTTC. Amino acid sequence: CASSNLGSGTSYNEQFF.

The chain combines TRBV11-3 with TRBJ1-5; D uncertain. V was trimmed by 0 bases and J by 2 bases, leaving 2 bases between them. The CDR3 is 13 amino acids. Per germline, CDR1 SGHNT and CDR2 YENEEA. The CDR3 loop is CASSLDGNQPQHF. The CDR3 nucleotides are TGTGCCAGCAGCTTAGATGGCAATCAGCCCCAGCATTTT.

The chain recombines TRBV18 with TRBJ2-5; no firm D call. The ends were cut back, 0 bases at V and 11 bases at J, with 19 bases in the middle. CDR1 and CDR2 from the germline V gene are KGHSH and LQKENI. This CDR3 contains 15 residues. CDR3: CASSPPANSRLEQYF. The CDR3 DNA reads as TGTGCCAGCTCACCACCCGCGAATAGTAGGTTAGAGCAGTACTTC.